The T cell receptor (beta chain) under discussion was sequenced for a study of blood T cell repertoires in COVID-19 (dated by TCRdb to about 2020). Broadly, across the study: Collaborator samples came from the United States, Italy and Spain and covered acute and convalescent phases of COVID-19. The prospective study material was composed of cDNA or gDNA derived from T cells, B-cell-depleted T cells, or PBMCs. The repertoires were released in a freely available public database meant as a resource for research on the immune response to SARS-CoV-2. The dataset comprised deeply sampled blood TCRbeta repertoires from subjects exposed to, actively infected with, or recovered from COVID-19. The samples were drawn from two sources: the first 160 participants of the ongoing ImmuneRACE study, and some 1,300 subjects contributed by 6 global collaborators. Where available, HLA class I and class II types were obtained from metadata supplied by the sample provider rather than from assay-based typing. The sample metadata nearly always contained a de-identified subject ID, COVID-19 status, age in years and sex.

The immunoSEQ Assay, a bias-controlled multiplex PCR, was used to amplify TCRbeta CDR3 regions from genomic DNA. In the original analysis: Nucleated cell counts per sample were estimated from amplification of reference gene primers within the assay. To quantify the absolute abundance of each unique TCRbeta CDR3 rearrangement, sequence reads were collapsed and filtered. For each sample, productive Simpson clonality was calculated as the square root of Simpson's diversity index across productive rearrangements. Not all clones reach the TCRdb copy of this immuneACCESS table, which keeps in-frame sequences only. Checked studies attribute under half of the gap to unresolved V genes and leave the rest unexplained. V and J calls and clone size come straight from that table; D and trimming were deduced from the DNA. This sample gives roughly 250,000 clones in total; around 89% of them show up just once. Around 1.3% of the sample is in the top ten clones.

Participants in the prospective study were enrolled through a virtual design, were aged about 18 to 100 years, and lived in 24 United States geographic areas. To assign participants to cohorts, the prospective study relied on clinical history that participants themselves reported in a screening survey and a study questionnaire. In the prospective study, whole blood, serum and a nasopharyngeal or oropharyngeal swab were collected from each participant by mobile phlebotomists. Prospective study participants could optionally give additional blood draws and questionnaires over a roughly 2-month period. Blood samples from the prospective study were shipped frozen or at room temperature prior to DNA extraction. With respect to this clone: Its target antigen remains unknown. No base quality values were provided; no much bigger clone lies one nucleotide off.

The germline V gene (reference sequence) supplies CDR1 PRHDT and CDR2 FYEKMQ. V loses 2 bases, J loses 2 bases, and the germline ends lie 16 bases apart. From the cysteine through the phenylalanine, the CDR3 covers 16 amino acids. This entry keeps only the CDR3 DNA: 48 bases, framed from base 1. What the work shows at the level of the full study, not this receptor alone: The quantity of clinical and demographic metadata differed by source and by participant and was supplied without curation.

The clonotype originates from a middle-aged woman with acute COVID-19. The source material was PBMCs or T cells enriched from blood (not recorded which). The chain is assembled from TRBV13 and TRBJ2-7; the D gene is perhaps TRBD1, on 6 matching bases. Here is the DNA: TGTGCCAGCAGCTTATCCCAGGGGTTCCAGCCCTACGAGCAGTACTTC. This gives the protein CASSLSQGFQPYEQYF. Full variable domain (CDR3 extended with the reference TRBV13 and TRBJ2-7 proteins): AAGVIQSPRHLIKEKRETATLKCYPIPRHDTVYWYQQGPGQDPQFLISFYEKMQSDKGSIPDRFSAQQFSDYHSELNMSSLELGDSALYFCASSLSQGFQPYEQYFGPGTRLTVT.